This TCR beta chain comes out of a study of blood T cell repertoires in COVID-19. Background on the study: Some COVID-19 samples were acute and others convalescent; all came from the United States, Italy and Spain. Nucleic acid was either cDNA or gDNA, and it came from T cells, B-cell-depleted T cells, or PBMCs.

Per the original methods: By means of reference gene primer amplification, nucleated cell counts were estimated. Produced via immunoSEQ multiplex PCR; TCRdb's table is partial and in-frame only. V and J calls plus clone size are reproduced from that table; the DNA served to infer D and trimming. This table holds 70,000 to 75,000 clones, 90% found once. V was pared by 3 bases and J by 1 base, with 4 bases of the junction left unmatched. The CDR3 spans 15 residues. Germline CDR1 GTSNPN, CDR2 SVGIG (reference sequence). Regarding this clone: Other nucleotide sequences from this sample produce the same CDR3.

V gene TRBV30 combines with J gene TRBJ2-2, with TRBD2 matching over 8 bases. Sequencing was carried out using peripheral blood. This TCR derives from a woman aged 18-35 years with acute or convalescent COVID-19. The CDR3: CAWSRLAMNTGELFF. The CDR3 region has the DNA TGTGCCTGGAGCCGACTAGCGATGAACACCGGGGAGCTGTTTTTT.